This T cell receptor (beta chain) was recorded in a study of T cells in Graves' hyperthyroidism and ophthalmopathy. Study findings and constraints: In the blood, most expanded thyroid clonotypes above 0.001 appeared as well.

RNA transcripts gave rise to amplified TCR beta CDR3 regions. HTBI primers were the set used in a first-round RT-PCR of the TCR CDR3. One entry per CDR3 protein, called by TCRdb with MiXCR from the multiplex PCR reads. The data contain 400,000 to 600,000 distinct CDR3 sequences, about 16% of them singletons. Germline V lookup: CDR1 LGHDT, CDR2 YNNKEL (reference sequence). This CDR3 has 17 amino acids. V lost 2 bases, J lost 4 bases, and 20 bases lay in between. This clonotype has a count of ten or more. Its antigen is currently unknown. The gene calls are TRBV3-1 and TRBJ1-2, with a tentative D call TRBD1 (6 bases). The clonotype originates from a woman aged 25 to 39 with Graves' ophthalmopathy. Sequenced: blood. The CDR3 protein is CASSQPPDSATFYGYTF. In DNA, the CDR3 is TGTGCCAGCAGCCAACCACCGGACAGCGCTACGTTCTATGGCTACACCTTC.